Listed here are 17 T cell receptor beta chains from one sample, sequenced in a study of CD8 T cells in ankylosing spondylitis. TCRdb re-called the 5' RACE reads through MiXCR, storing one row per CDR3 protein. The repertoire holds 180,000 or so distinct CDR3 sequences, with roughly 10% as singletons. Material for sequencing was blood, either unsorted or a sorted T cell fraction (not recorded which). These receptors were taken from a male donor with ankylosing spondylitis or in good health (not recorded which).

V gene TRBV7-2 combines with J gene TRBJ2-5; 7 nucleotides align to TRBD1. The CDR3 has 15 amino acids. Losses at the gene ends were 1 base for V and 2 bases for J; bases not matched to a gene: 4. CDR1 and CDR2 (germline): SGHTA, FQGNSA. CDR3: CASSLDRGWQETQYF. The CDR3 nucleotides are TGTGCCAGCAGCTTAGACAGGGGTTGGCAAGAGACCCAGTACTTC.

This clonotype was recorded many times. The chain combines TRBV5-5 with TRBJ1-5; D is unresolved. Germline V gene sequence: CDR1 SGHKS, CDR2 YYEKEE (reference sequence). Trimming cost V 0 bases and J 5 bases, with 9 bases left between them. There are 14 residues in the CDR3. The CDR3 is CASSLVENHQPQHF. DNA for the CDR3: TGTGCCAGCAGCTTGGTGGAGAACCATCAGCCCCAGCATTTT. The full variable domain, with the rest looked up from reference TRBV5-5 and TRBJ1-5, is DAGVTQSPTHLIKTRGQQVTLRCSPISGHKSVSWYQQVLGQGPQFIFQYYEKEERGRGNFPDRFSARQFPNYSSELNVNALLLGDSALYLCASSLVENHQPQHFGDGTRLSIL.

This clonotype was seen ten or more times. This sequence joins TRBV5-5 and TRBJ2-2; possibly TRBD2 for D (6 bases). Trimming took off 2 bases at V and 6 bases at J, with 14 bases between the two ends. Germline values: CDR1 SGHKS, CDR2 YYEKEE (reference sequence). The length of the CDR3 is 15 residues. The CDR3 spells CASSFGGKGAGELFF. The CDR3 bases are TGTGCCAGCAGCTTCGGCGGGAAGGGCGCCGGGGAGCTGTTTTTT.

This clonotype came up a few times. The genes are TRBV27 and TRBJ1-3, with D maybe TRBD1 (6 bases). CDR3 length equals 20 residues. Trimming took 1 base from V and 0 from J, leaving 22 bases between them. CDR1 is MNHEY and CDR2 is SMNVEV in the germline V gene (reference sequence). CDR3 amino acids: CASSLWGTAGVLPSGNTIYF. The CDR3 DNA reads as TGTGCCAGCAGTTTATGGGGGACCGCAGGGGTCTTACCCTCTGGAAACACCATATATTTT.

The sample holds many counts of this clonotype. J is TRBJ1-4 and V is TRBV27, with TRBD1 identical over 9 bases. The CDR3 is 16 amino acids. The V gene's germline CDR1 is MNHEY and CDR2 SMNVEV (reference sequence). Losses at the gene ends were 5 bases for V and 6 bases for J; bases not matched to a gene: 10. In DNA form, the CDR3 reads TGTGCCAGCAGTCCGTCTCTCGGACAGGGGTATGAAAAACTGTTTTTT. Amino acids: CASSPSLGQGYEKLFF.

The sample holds many counts of this clonotype. The V and J genes are TRBV15 and TRBJ1-1; the D gene is possibly TRBD1 (6 bases). CDR3 length equals 15 residues. Germline CDR1 LNHNV, CDR2 YYDKDF (reference sequence). Trimming pared 0 bases from V and 6 bases from J, leaving 14 bases between. DNA of the CDR3: TGTGCCACCAGCAGAGAACAGGGACGGTTGGCTGAAGCTTTCTTT. Amino acids: CATSREQGRLAEAFF.

The table lists this clonotype with many counts. The CDR3 nucleotides read TGTGCCAGCAGTCCGGGACTAGGTGTCGATGAGCAGTTCTTC. As protein: CASSPGLGVDEQFF. The chain has TRBV2 and TRBJ2-1, with 8 nucleotides matching TRBD2. From germline, CDR1 is SNHLY and CDR2 FYNNEI. This CDR3 has 14 residues. J lost 8 bases, V lost 5 bases, and 8 bases had no gene match.

This clonotype was picked up many times. The CDR3 loop is CSVEVPPGGSYNEQFF. The CDR3 DNA reads TGCAGCGTTGAGGTCCCTCCGGGGGGCTCCTACAATGAGCAGTTCTTC. The chain links TRBV29-1 to TRBJ2-1, with 7 bases aligning to TRBD2. The CDR3 sequence is 16 residues long. Germline V gene data show CDR1 as SQVTM and CDR2 as ANQGSEA. Trimming removed 3 bases from V and 0 bases from J; junction bases left unmatched: 8.

In its sample, this clonotype was seen once. Written as DNA, the CDR3 is TGTGCCAGCATAGGGACAGGGGGACGGGAGCAGTACTTC. It is translated as CASIGTGGREQYF. The chain recombines TRBV2 with TRBJ2-7; 11 bases map to TRBD1. There are 13 residues in the CDR3. V lost 7 bases and J lost 7; bases outside the gene matches: 6. Germline lookup yields CDR1 SNHLY and CDR2 FYNNEI.

CDR3 sequence: CASSEPGQIQETQYF. CDR3 nucleotide sequence: TGTGCCAGCAGTGAACCGGGACAGATACAAGAGACCCAGTACTTC. This chain joins TRBV6-1 and TRBJ2-5; 7 bases agree with TRBD1. Germline trimming cut 2 bases from V and 2 bases from J; bases unmatched to any gene: 5. There are 15 residues in the CDR3. The germline CDR1 and CDR2 sequences are MNHNS and SASEGT.

This rearrangement joins TRBV10-3 to TRBJ2-1; D gene unclear. Germline CDR1 ENHRY, CDR2 SYGVKD. CDR3 size: 11 residues. V lost 5 bases and J lost 8, with 7 bases in between. The CDR3 here is CAISMMDEQFF. DNA for the CDR3: TGTGCCATCAGTATGATGGATGAGCAGTTCTTC.

This clonotype was seen only a few times. The chain uses TRBV5-1 and TRBJ1-2; 8 bases match TRBD1. With V trimmed by 3 bases and J by 0 bases, 7 bases remained unmatched. The length of the CDR3 is 16 residues. Looked up from germline, CDR1 is SGHRS and CDR2 is YFSETQ. DNA for the CDR3: TGCGCCAGCAGCTCCCAACAGGGGGGGTCTAACTATGGCTACACCTTC. This gives the protein CASSSQQGGSNYGYTF. The complete variable domain, with remaining parts taken from reference TRBV5-1 and TRBJ1-2, reads KAGVTQTPRYLIKTRGQQVTLSCSPISGHRSVSWYQQTPGQGLQFLFEYFSETQRNKGNFPGRFSGRQFSNSRSEMNVSTLELGDSALYLCASSSQQGGSNYGYTFGSGTRLTVV.

This clonotype showed up just a few times. The chain joins TRBV18 to TRBJ2-4; 10 bases align to TRBD1. The CDR3 length is 15 residues. Trimming removed 3 bases from V and 9 bases from J; junction bases left unmatched: 8. From germline, CDR1 is KGHSH and CDR2 LQKENI. The DNA for the CDR3 is TGTGCCAGCTCACCCTCGGGACAGGGGAAGGGCATTCAGTACTTC. It is translated as CASSPSGQGKGIQYF.

This clonotype was seen many times. V gene TRBV12-3 or TRBV12-4 combines with J gene TRBJ2-7; the D is unclear. This CDR3 has 15 residues. Trimming took off 3 bases at V and 1 base at J, with 13 bases between the two ends. The CDR3 region has the DNA TGTGCCAGCAGTTTGGGTATGGTACAATCCTACGAGCAGTACTTC. Residues: CASSLGMVQSYEQYF.

This clonotype was recorded a few times. The V call is TRBV5-1, the J call TRBJ1-6; maybe TRBD1 (5 bases). This CDR3 region has 18 residues. Trimming left V 0 bases short and J 7 bases short, with 20 bases between. Germline V gene lookup returns CDR1 SGHRS and CDR2 YFSETQ. In DNA form, the CDR3 reads TGCGCCAGCAGCTTGGGTGTTACAGGAGTCCCCGTCAATTCACCCCTCCACTTT. This translates into CASSLGVTGVPVNSPLHF.

This sequence joins TRBV28 and TRBJ2-7, with a weak D call TRBD2 (5 bases). The V gene's germline CDR1 is MDHEN and CDR2 SYDVKM. V dropped 7 bases and J dropped 4 bases, with 11 bases sitting between them. This CDR3 is 12 amino acids long. The CDR3 spells CASKPSGYEQYF. The CDR3 bases are TGTGCCAGCAAGCCTTCGGGGTACGAGCAGTACTTC.

V gene TRBV5-1 combines with J gene TRBJ2-2, with D perhaps given as TRBD1 or TRBD2 (7 bases each). The length of the CDR3 is 16 residues. V was clipped by 4 bases and J by 0 bases, with 13 bases between them. Germline-derived CDR1 and CDR2 are SGHRS and YFSETQ. DNA of the CDR3: TGCGCCAGCAGCCCAGGGGGGGTCCCGAACACCGGGGAGCTGTTTTTT. This encodes CASSPGGVPNTGELFF.